This T cell receptor beta chain emerged from a study of vaccination effects on CD4 cells after COVID-19. In the case of this clone: Its antigen is undetermined.

Only in-frame clones appear in the TCRdb table, and some are missing; sequencing was by immunoSEQ multiplex PCR. The table records tens of thousands of clones, roughly 70% of them present only once. ViraFEST used viral peptide pools to expand antigen-specific CD4+ T cells before sequencing. With around ten days of culture completed, CD4+ T cells were isolated. Nucleocapsid antibodies stayed negative before and after vaccination, showing no earlier SARS-CoV-2 infection. Cultures of some 2.2 million PBMC per well contained roughly 9.4 IU/ml IL-2 plus 10 ug/ml peptides. A half-medium replacement with IL-2 medium was carried out on days 3 and 7. Germline CDR1 reads MDHEN; CDR2 reads SYDVKM. The CDR3 has 15 amino acids. The V segment lost 5 bases and the J segment 3 bases; nucleotides outside the gene matches: 9.

The chain links TRBV28 to TRBJ2-7; 8 nucleotides match TRBD2. Sequences were derived from CD4+ T cells from PBMCs cultured with HCoV-OC43 spike peptides, sampled before COVID-19 vaccination. Subset specified: HCoV-OC43 spike overlapping peptide pool stimulation. The clonotype comes from a human donor who received a COVID-19 vaccine. CDR3 region: CASSTLAGGIYEQYF. Written as DNA, the CDR3 is TGTGCCAGCAGTACGCTCGCGGGAGGTATCTACGAGCAGTACTTC.